This TCR beta chain originates from a study of blood T cell repertoires in COVID-19. Study-level background: Acute and convalescent COVID-19 samples came from the United States, Italy and Spain. T cells, B-cell-depleted T cells, or PBMCs provided the cDNA or gDNA that served as material.

This clone has just one count. As processed by the authors: Estimation of nucleated cell counts relied on the amplification of reference gene primers. Sequencing used immunoSEQ multiplex PCR; TCRdb keeps in-frame clones, though not all of them. V, J and clone size reflect that table, while D and trimming were determined from the DNA. The repertoire holds a few hundred thousand clones, about 91% seen once, with approximately 7.2% in the top ten. The CDR3 is 15 amino acids. CDR1 is MDHEN, CDR2 SYDVKM, per germline. The V end lost 8 bases, the J end lost 3 bases, and 17 bases lay between the germline ends.

V is TRBV28 and J is TRBJ1-5; D is perhaps TRBD1 (6 bases). The sequence derives from a woman aged 25 to 39 who had recovered from COVID-19. Input material: peripheral blood. The CDR3 loop reads CASVIRGITNQPQHF. In DNA, the CDR3 is TGTGCCAGCGTTATAAGGGGGATTACCAATCAGCCCCAGCATTTT.